The rows below give T cell receptor beta chains drawn from one sample of a study of blood T cell repertoires in COVID-19. Generated by immunoSEQ multiplex PCR, the TCRdb table keeps only in-frame clones and is missing some. The sample consists of 310,000 or so clones, about 90% of them appearing once. The sample comprised peripheral blood. The receptors were sampled from a woman aged 30 to 39 with COVID-19, enrolled during active disease. Both conserved end residues are part of each CDR3. A D gene is named only where the DNA matches it firmly. Part of the rows lack a size; the others show once, few, many or a class for expanded clones.

DNA: TGTGCCAGTAGTTCCCCGGGACTAGCGGAGATCAGGCAGTTCTTC
CDR3: CASSSPGLAEIRQFF
D: TRBD2
size: .
V: TRBV19
J: TRBJ2-1

DNA: TGTGCCAGCAGTTACACGGAGCGCTTTTTGAACACTGAAGCTTTCTTT
CDR3: CASSYTERFLNTEAFF
D: .
size: .
V: TRBV6-2/TRBV6-3
J: TRBJ1-1

DNA: TGTGCCAGCAGCAGGGGCCACACTGAAGCTTTCTTT
CDR3: CASSRGHTEAFF
D: .
size: .
V: TRBV7-2
J: TRBJ1-1

DNA: TGTGCCAGCAGTTTACAGGGAGGGTTCGAGCAGTACTTC
CDR3: CASSLQGGFEQYF
D: TRBD2
size: .
V: TRBV12-3/TRBV12-4
J: TRBJ2-7

DNA: TGTGCCAGCAGCTTGGTGAGGGACACTGAAGCTTTCTTT
CDR3: CASSLVRDTEAFF
D: .
size: .
V: TRBV7-8
J: TRBJ1-1

DNA: TGTGCCAGCAGCTTTGCGCCCGAGCGGGAATGGTACACCGGGGAGCTGTTTTTT
CDR3: CASSFAPEREWYTGELFF
D: TRBD2
size: .
V: TRBV7-9
J: TRBJ2-2

DNA: TGTGCCAGCAGCCCTAAACAAGGGGGAGGGGACCAAGAGACCCAGTACTTC
CDR3: CASSPKQGGGDQETQYF
D: .
size: once
V: TRBV25-1
J: TRBJ2-5

DNA: TGTGCCAGCAGTGCAAACAGGGGAACCTATGGCTACACCTTC
CDR3: CASSANRGTYGYTF
D: TRBD1
size: .
V: TRBV2
J: TRBJ1-2

DNA: TGTGCCAGCAGCCCACAGGGACAGGAGGGGGAGACCCAGTACTTC
CDR3: CASSPQGQEGETQYF
D: TRBD1
size: .
V: TRBV7-2
J: TRBJ2-5

DNA: TGTGCCAGCAGCACCTTGACAGGGACGAACACTGAAGTTTTCTTT
CDR3: CASSTLTGTNTEVFF
D: TRBD1
size: .
V: TRBV5-6
J: TRBJ1-1

DNA: TGTGCCAGCTTGGCGGGAGGAATTTACGAGCAGTACTTC
CDR3: CASLAGGIYEQYF
D: TRBD2
size: once
V: TRBV2
J: TRBJ2-7

DNA: TGTGCCAGCAATCCACCGGACAGAGCCACCATATATTTT
CDR3: CASNPPDRATIYF
D: .
size: .
V: TRBV12-3/TRBV12-4
J: TRBJ1-3

DNA: TGTGCCAGCGGGTTTTGGAGCTCCTACAATGAGCAGTTCTTC
CDR3: CASGFWSSYNEQFF
D: .
size: once
V: TRBV28
J: TRBJ2-1

DNA: TGTGCCAGCTCACCAAACCTAGCGGGAACGAGCTCCTACAATGAGCAGTTCTTC
CDR3: CASSPNLAGTSSYNEQFF
D: TRBD2
size: .
V: TRBV18
J: TRBJ2-1

DNA: TGTGCCAGCAGCCAAGCGGGGTTCGGAAACACCATATATTTT
CDR3: CASSQAGFGNTIYF
D: .
size: .
V: TRBV3-1/TRBV3-2
J: TRBJ1-3

DNA: TGTGCCAGCAGTTCCGGGACTAGCGGGAGGGTTGAGCAGTTCTTC
CDR3: CASSSGTSGRVEQFF
D: TRBD2
size: .
V: TRBV6-5
J: TRBJ2-1

DNA: TGTGCCAGCTCACCAGCAGGCGATGAAAAACTGTTTTTT
CDR3: CASSPAGDEKLFF
D: .
size: .
V: TRBV18
J: TRBJ1-4

DNA: TGTGCCAGCAGTGAGGTGAGACAGGGTTCCGCTTTCTTT
CDR3: CASSEVRQGSAFF
D: TRBD1
size: .
V: TRBV2
J: TRBJ1-1

DNA: TGTGCCACCAGTGATTATTTAGCGGGGCTCAATGAGCAGTTCTTC
CDR3: CATSDYLAGLNEQFF
D: TRBD2
size: .
V: TRBV24-1
J: TRBJ2-1

DNA: TGCAGCCTCAGGGTGTACACTGAAGCTTTCTTT
CDR3: CSLRVYTEAFF
D: .
size: once
V: TRBV20-1
J: TRBJ1-1

DNA: TGTGCCAGCAGTGAAGAAACTCTTTCCTACGAGCAGTACTTC
CDR3: CASSEETLSYEQYF
D: .
size: .
V: TRBV2
J: TRBJ2-7

DNA: TGTGCCAGCAGCCGGGACTATACGCAGTATTTT
CDR3: CASSRDYTQYF
D: .
size: .
V: TRBV11-2
J: TRBJ2-3

DNA: TGTGCCAGCAGCTTAGCGTTAAGCCCGACCATATATTTT
CDR3: CASSLALSPTIYF
D: .
size: .
V: TRBV7-9
J: TRBJ1-3

DNA: TGTGCCAGCAGCTTAGGGACTAGCGGGAGGGTAAAGGGGACCGGGGAGCTGTTTTTT
CDR3: CASSLGTSGRVKGTGELFF
D: TRBD2
size: .
V: TRBV11-3
J: TRBJ2-2

DNA: TGCGCCAGCAGCTTGGCAATAGCGCCTCAAGAGACCCAGTACTTC
CDR3: CASSLAIAPQETQYF
D: .
size: .
V: TRBV5-1
J: TRBJ2-5

DNA: TGTGCCACCAGTGGACGGCTCCGGACTAGCGGGAGTCATGAGCAGTTCTTC
CDR3: CATSGRLRTSGSHEQFF
D: TRBD2
size: .
V: TRBV24-1
J: TRBJ2-1

DNA: TGCGCCAGCAGCGACAGATTTACGAACACTGAAGCTTTCTTT
CDR3: CASSDRFTNTEAFF
D: .
size: .
V: TRBV4-1
J: TRBJ1-1

DNA: TGTGCCAGCAGCCTCCTGACTAGCGGGGTGAGGAGTGAGCAGTTCTTC
CDR3: CASSLLTSGVRSEQFF
D: TRBD2
size: .
V: TRBV14
J: TRBJ2-1

DNA: TGTGCCAGCAGGAAGGACAGGGAACGAGGAACTGAAGCTTTCTTT
CDR3: CASRKDRERGTEAFF
D: TRBD1
size: .
V: TRBV27
J: TRBJ1-1

DNA: TGTGCCAGCAGCTTACTGGACTTTACCGGGGAGCTGTTTTTT
CDR3: CASSLLDFTGELFF
D: .
size: .
V: TRBV7-2
J: TRBJ2-2

DNA: TGTGCCAGCAGTTCAGAGTCGTGGGCCAATGAGCAGTTCTTC
CDR3: CASSSESWANEQFF
D: .
size: .
V: TRBV6-5
J: TRBJ2-1

DNA: TGCGCCAGCAGCTTGGCCCACGGGACAATGAACACCGGGGAGCTGTTTTTT
CDR3: CASSLAHGTMNTGELFF
D: .
size: .
V: TRBV5-1
J: TRBJ2-2

DNA: TGCGCCAGCAGTGAGGACTGGCAGCAGCCCCAGCATTTT
CDR3: CASSEDWQQPQHF
D: .
size: .
V: TRBV10-2
J: TRBJ1-5

DNA: TGTGCCAGCAGCCCAGAACTCCTGACATACTCCTACGAGCAGTACTTC
CDR3: CASSPELLTYSYEQYF
D: .
size: .
V: TRBV7-2
J: TRBJ2-7

DNA: TGTGCCAGCAGTTGGAACAACCGACAGGGGGCCCCTAATGAAAAACTGTTTTTT
CDR3: CASSWNNRQGAPNEKLFF
D: TRBD1
size: .
V: TRBV28
J: TRBJ1-4

DNA: TGTGCCAGCAGTTTTTCAGGGTTCGGGGAGCTGTTTTTT
CDR3: CASSFSGFGELFF
D: .
size: .
V: TRBV28
J: TRBJ2-2